Following are 10 T cell receptor beta chains from one sample sequenced in a study of PD-1 blockade in classical Hodgkin lymphoma. The assay was immunoSEQ multiplex PCR, and TCRdb's table has in-frame clones only and misses some. The sample includes tens of thousands of clones, roughly 65% of them seen just once. Time point here: cycle 4 day 1 (C4D1), after more than five weeks of nivolumab. Each of the patients experienced relapse following autologous stem cell transplantation, and their brentuximab vedotin exposure differed. The sample here was peripheral blood mononuclear cells (PBMCs), taken before the fourth cycle of nivolumab. The receptors come from a human donor with classical Hodgkin lymphoma.

The chain couples TRBV29-1 to TRBJ1-6; TRBD1 might be the D (5 bases). This CDR3 is built from 13 residues. Germline lookup yields CDR1 SQVTM and CDR2 ANQGSEA. Trimming cost V 6 bases and J 7 bases, with 13 bases left between them. As DNA, the CDR3 is TGCAGCGTGAAACAGGACCCCAATTCACCCCTCCACTTT. It encodes CSVKQDPNSPLHF.

The V call is TRBV7-2, the J call TRBJ2-7; the D gene is possibly TRBD1 (5 bases). Germline CDR1 SGHTA, CDR2 FQGNSA. Trimming removed 2 bases at V and 6 bases at J, with 11 bases between. CDR3 size: 13 residues. CDR3 bases: TGTGCCAGCAGCTTAAGTGGGGCCTCCGAGCAGTACTTC. This encodes CASSLSGASEQYF. Full variable domain (outside the CDR3, taken from reference TRBV7-2 and TRBJ2-7): GAGVSQSPSNKVTEKGKDVELRCDPISGHTALYWYRQSLGQGLEFLIYFQGNSAPDKSGLPSDRFSAERTGGSVSTLTIQRTQQEDSAVYLCASSLSGASEQYFGPGTRLTVT.

The CDR3 here is CASSLGSGWYGYTF. The CDR3 coding sequence is TGTGCCAGCAGCTTAGGGTCAGGGTGGTATGGCTACACCTTC. J is TRBJ1-2 and V is TRBV7-6, with D perhaps matching TRBD1 (5 bases). Trimming left V 1 base short and J 5 bases short, with 11 bases between. Looked up from germline, CDR1 is SGHVS and CDR2 is FNYEAQ. This CDR3 contains 14 residues.

This clone was counted at least ten times. Likely a read error: the CDR3 ends without its conserved phenylalanine or tryptophan. Because the CDR3's place on the DNA is in doubt, the DNA is left out and the CDR3 is given as listed by TCRdb. The J gene is TRBJ1-1, the V gene TRBV6-7; the D call in the table, TRBD1, was not verified against the DNA. TRBV6-7 is reported as an ORF; its role is uncertain. The CDR3 is made up of 13 amino acids, end residues included. CDR3 in amino acids: CASSYGQGAITFL.

This clone was detected only a few times. V and J are TRBV9 and TRBJ2-7; 7 positions match TRBD1. J was trimmed by 0 bases and V by 3 bases; bases with no gene match: 0. The germline gives CDR1 SGDLS, CDR2 YYNGEE. The CDR3 sequence is 13 residues long. The CDR3 reads CASSAGGSYEQYF. CDR3 coding DNA: TGTGCCAGCAGCGCAGGGGGCTCCTACGAGCAGTACTTC.

About this clone: A much larger clonotype is one base distant, so this may be a read error. This chain links TRBV14 with TRBJ2-3; TRBD1 matches 11 bases. The CDR3 totals 15 residues. Germline CDR1 is SGHDN and CDR2 is FVKESK. V lost 5 bases to trimming and J lost 3 bases; unmatched junction nucleotides: 4. The CDR3: CASSGTGGGTDTQYF. In DNA form, the CDR3 reads TGTGCCAGCAGCGGGACAGGGGGAGGGACAGATACGCAGTATTTT.

There are a few counts of this clone. The chain joins TRBV9 to TRBJ2-1, with no clear D. CDR1 and CDR2 (germline): SGDLS, YYNGEE. This CDR3 has 15 residues. Trimming left V 0 bases short and J 2 bases short, with 9 bases between. CDR3 amino acids: CASSVAGVAYNEQFF. The CDR3 DNA follows: TGTGCCAGCAGCGTAGCTGGGGTAGCCTACAATGAGCAGTTCTTC.

By sample share, this clone is medium-sized. This chain links TRBV28 with TRBJ1-5; a weak D match, TRBD1 (6 bases). The CDR3 is 14 amino acids. CDR1 and CDR2 from the germline V gene are MDHEN and SYDVKM. Trimming took 9 bases from V and 6 from J, leaving 18 bases between them. The CDR3 bases are TGTGCCAGTGTCTCGGGGGGCGATGTTCAGCCCCAGCATTTT. Protein product: CASVSGGDVQPQHF.

CDR3 DNA: TGTGCCAGCAGCTTGCGGGGAACAGATACGCAGTATTTT. Translating it yields CASSLRGTDTQYF. The chain recombines TRBV5-8 with TRBJ2-3; weak D call: TRBD2 (5 bases). The CDR3 is made up of 13 amino acids. Trimming cost V 1 base and J 3 bases, with 6 bases left between them. Germline V gene data show CDR1 as SGHTS and CDR2 as YDEGEE.

This clone occurred many times. The genes are TRBV5-6 and TRBJ2-5, with 8 bases identical to TRBD1. J lost 2 bases, V lost 2 bases, and 11 bases had no gene match. The CDR3 is made up of 17 amino acids. The germline gives CDR1 SGHDT, CDR2 YYEEEE. Written as DNA, the CDR3 is TGTGCCAGCAGCTTTAACCAGGGGGCTATGAGGCAAGAGACCCAGTACTTC. Its protein product is CASSFNQGAMRQETQYF.